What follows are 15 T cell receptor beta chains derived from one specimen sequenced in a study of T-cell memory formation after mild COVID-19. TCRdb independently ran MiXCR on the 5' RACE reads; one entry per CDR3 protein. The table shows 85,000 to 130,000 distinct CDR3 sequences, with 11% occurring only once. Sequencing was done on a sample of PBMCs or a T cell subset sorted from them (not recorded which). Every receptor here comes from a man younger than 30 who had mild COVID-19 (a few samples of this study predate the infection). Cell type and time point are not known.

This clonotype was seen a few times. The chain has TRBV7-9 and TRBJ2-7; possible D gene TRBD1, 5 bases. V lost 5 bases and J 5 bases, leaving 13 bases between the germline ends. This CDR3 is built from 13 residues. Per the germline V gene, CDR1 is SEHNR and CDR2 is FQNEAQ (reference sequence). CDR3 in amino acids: CASSLQGEDEQYF. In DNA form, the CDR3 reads TGTGCCAGCAGCCTACAAGGGGAAGACGAGCAGTACTTC.

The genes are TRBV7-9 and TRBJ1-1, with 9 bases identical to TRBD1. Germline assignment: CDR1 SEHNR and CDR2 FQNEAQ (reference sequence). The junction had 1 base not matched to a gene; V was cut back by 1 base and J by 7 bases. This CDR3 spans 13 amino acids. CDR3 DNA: TGTGCCAGCAGCTTAGGGACAGGGGATGAAGCTTTCTTT. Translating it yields CASSLGTGDEAFF.

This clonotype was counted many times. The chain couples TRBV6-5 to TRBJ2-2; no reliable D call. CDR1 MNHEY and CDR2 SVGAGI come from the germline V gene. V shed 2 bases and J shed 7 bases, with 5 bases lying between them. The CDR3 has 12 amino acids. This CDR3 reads CASSYVGGELFF. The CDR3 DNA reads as TGTGCCAGCAGTTACGTCGGCGGGGAGCTGTTTTTT.

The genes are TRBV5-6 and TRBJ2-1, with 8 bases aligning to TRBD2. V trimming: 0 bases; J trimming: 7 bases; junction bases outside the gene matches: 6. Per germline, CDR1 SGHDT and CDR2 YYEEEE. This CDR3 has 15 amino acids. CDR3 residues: CASSLAAGGGNEQFF. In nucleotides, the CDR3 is TGTGCCAGCAGCTTGGCGGCCGGGGGGGGGAATGAGCAGTTCTTC. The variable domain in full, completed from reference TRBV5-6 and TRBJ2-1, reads DAGVTQSPTHLIKTRGQQVTLRCSPKSGHDTVSWYQQALGQGPQFIFQYYEEEERQRGNFPDRFSGHQFPNYSSELNVNALLLGDSALYLCASSLAAGGGNEQFFGPGTRLTVL.

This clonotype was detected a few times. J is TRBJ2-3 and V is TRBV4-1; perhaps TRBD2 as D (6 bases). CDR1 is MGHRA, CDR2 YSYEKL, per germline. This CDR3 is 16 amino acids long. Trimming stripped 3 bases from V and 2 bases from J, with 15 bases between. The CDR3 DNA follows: TGCGCCAGCAGCCACAGCCGGGACTCATCCACAGATACGCAGTATTTT. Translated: CASSHSRDSSTDTQYF.

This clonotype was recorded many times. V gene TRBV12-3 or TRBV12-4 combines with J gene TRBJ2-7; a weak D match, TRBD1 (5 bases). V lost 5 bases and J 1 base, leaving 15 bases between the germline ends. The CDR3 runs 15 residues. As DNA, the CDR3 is TGTGCCAGCAGTAATCCTACAGGTTTTTCCTACGAGCAGTACTTC. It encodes CASSNPTGFSYEQYF.

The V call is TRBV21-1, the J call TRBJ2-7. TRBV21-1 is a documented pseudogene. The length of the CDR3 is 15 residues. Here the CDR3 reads CASSKPRPHRHEQYV. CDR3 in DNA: TGTGCCAGCAGCAAACCACGACCCCACCGGCACGAGCAGTACGTC.

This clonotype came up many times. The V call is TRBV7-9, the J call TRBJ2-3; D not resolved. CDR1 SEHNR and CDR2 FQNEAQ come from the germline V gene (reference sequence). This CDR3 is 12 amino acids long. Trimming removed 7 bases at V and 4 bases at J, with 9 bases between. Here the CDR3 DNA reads TGTGCCAGCAAGTTAGATCCAGATACGCAGTATTTT. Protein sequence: CASKLDPDTQYF.

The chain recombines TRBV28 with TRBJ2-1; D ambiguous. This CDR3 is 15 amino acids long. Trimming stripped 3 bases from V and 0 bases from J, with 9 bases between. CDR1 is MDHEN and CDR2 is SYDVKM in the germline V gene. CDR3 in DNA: TGTGCCAGCAGTTTGTCTGTCAGCTCCTACAATGAGCAGTTCTTC. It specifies CASSLSVSSYNEQFF.

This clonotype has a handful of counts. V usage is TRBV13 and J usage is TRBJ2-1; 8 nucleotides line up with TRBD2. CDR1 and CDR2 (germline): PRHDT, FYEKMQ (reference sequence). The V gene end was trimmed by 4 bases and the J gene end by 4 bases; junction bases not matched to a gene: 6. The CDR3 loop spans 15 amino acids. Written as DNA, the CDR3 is TGTGCCAGCAGCTGGGGAGCGGGGGCGTACAATGAGCAGTTCTTC. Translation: CASSWGAGAYNEQFF.

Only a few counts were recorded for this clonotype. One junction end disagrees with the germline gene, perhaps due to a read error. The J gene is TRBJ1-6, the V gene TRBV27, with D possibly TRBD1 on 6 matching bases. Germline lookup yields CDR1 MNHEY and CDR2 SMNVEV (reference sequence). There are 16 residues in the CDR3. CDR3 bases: TGTGCCAGCGGTTTGCGGGAGGGGGAATATAATTCACCCCTCCACTTT. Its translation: CASGLREGEYNSPLHF.

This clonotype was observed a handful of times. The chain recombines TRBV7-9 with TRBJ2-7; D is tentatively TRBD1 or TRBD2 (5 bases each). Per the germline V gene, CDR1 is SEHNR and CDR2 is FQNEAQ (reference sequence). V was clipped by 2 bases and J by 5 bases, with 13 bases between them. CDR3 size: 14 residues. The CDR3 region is CASSLSGRPDEQYV. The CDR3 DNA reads TGTGCCAGCAGCTTATCGGGACGCCCGGACGAGCAGTACGTC.

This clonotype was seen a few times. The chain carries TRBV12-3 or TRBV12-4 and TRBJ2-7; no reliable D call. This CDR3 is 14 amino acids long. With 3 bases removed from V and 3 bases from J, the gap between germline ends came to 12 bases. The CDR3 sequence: CASSFGPVGYEQYF. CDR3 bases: TGTGCCAGCAGTTTCGGACCGGTTGGCTACGAGCAGTACTTC.

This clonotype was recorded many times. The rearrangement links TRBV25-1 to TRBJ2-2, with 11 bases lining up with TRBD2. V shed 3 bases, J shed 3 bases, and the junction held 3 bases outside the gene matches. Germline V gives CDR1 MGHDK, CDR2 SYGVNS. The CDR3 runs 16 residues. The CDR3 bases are TGTGCCAGCAGTGACGGACTAGCGGGCCACACCGGGGAGCTGTTTTTT. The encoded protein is CASSDGLAGHTGELFF.

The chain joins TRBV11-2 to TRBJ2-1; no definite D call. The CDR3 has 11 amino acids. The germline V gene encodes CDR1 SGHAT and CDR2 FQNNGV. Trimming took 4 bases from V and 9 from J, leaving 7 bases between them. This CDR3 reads CASSSDGEQFF. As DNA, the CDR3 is TGTGCCAGCAGCTCCGACGGTGAGCAGTTCTTC.